The source of this T cell receptor (beta chain) is a study of Ad26.COV2.S vaccination and SARS-CoV-2 variants. The wider study: Donor was one of the participants in the Ad26.COV2.S arm of the COV1001 trial.

Using immunoSEQ multiplex PCR, the repertoire was profiled, and TCRdb retains in-frame clones only, with some absent. The sample has 350,000 to 450,000 clones; approximately 90% are singletons. Points on this clone: Its specificity is not known.

Treatment here: around 19 received Ad26.COV2.S at low or high dose, single or two shots; 5 received placebo; per-sample allocation not given. Material that was analyzed had been drawn on day 63 after the first vaccine or placebo injection. It was Wuhan-strain SARS-CoV-2 spike that the Ad26 vaccine vector expressed. CDR1 is SQVTM and CDR2 is ANQGSEA in the germline V gene. This CDR3 has 13 residues. Trimming removed 4 bases from V and 2 bases from J, with 12 bases in between. Study results and limitations: Researchers cautioned that TCR breadth and depth analyses may have underestimated total T cell responses. Non-spike TCR breadth did not differ much between vaccine and placebo recipients.

The rearrangement joins TRBV29-1 to TRBJ2-7; D is undetermined. The specimen was peripheral blood, collected in a trial of Ad26.COV2.S vaccine versus placebo. The source is a person between 18 and 65 years old who received the Ad26.COV2.S COVID-19 vaccine or a placebo. The CDR3 is CSVGYVGTYEQYF. CDR3 nucleotides: TGCAGCGTTGGGTACGTGGGAACCTACGAGCAGTACTTC.